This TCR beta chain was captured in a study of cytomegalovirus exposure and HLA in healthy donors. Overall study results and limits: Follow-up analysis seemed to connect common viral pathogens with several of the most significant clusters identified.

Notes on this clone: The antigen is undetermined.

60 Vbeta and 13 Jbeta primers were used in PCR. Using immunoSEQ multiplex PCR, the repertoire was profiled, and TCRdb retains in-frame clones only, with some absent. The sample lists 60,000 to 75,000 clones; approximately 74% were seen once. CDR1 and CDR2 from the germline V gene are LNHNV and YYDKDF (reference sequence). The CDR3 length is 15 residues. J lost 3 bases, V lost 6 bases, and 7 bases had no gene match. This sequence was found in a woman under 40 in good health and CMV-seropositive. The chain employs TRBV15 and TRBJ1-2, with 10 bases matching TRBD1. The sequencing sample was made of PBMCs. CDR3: CATSKRDRGDYGYTF. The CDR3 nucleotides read TGTGCCACCAGTAAGAGGGACAGGGGTGACTATGGCTACACCTTC.